Listed below are T cell receptor beta chains from one sample, sequenced in a study of shared clonotypes between healthy human individuals. Clones were read by immunoSEQ multiplex PCR, and TCRdb kept only the in-frame ones, dropping some. Of about 2.1 million clones detected, roughly 95% appear once; the ten largest clones hold more than 1.5%. What was sequenced was naive CD8+ T cells from PBMCs. These receptors all come from a man between 18 and 35 years old in good health. Some clones in this sample may be carry-over from other donors' samples. Both conserved end residues are part of each CDR3. A D gene is named only where the DNA matches it firmly. Size is stated for part of the rows, as once, few or many counts, or as a class when the clone is expanded.

DNA	CDR3	J	V	D	size
TGTGCCAGCAGTCGGGCGGTTTTCGGGGAGCTGTTTTTT	CASSRAVFGELFF	TRBJ2-2	TRBV27	-	-
TGTGCCAGCAGCTTCCACCTGCTGAAGGTCTCCGCGAATGGAAACACCATATATTTT	CASSFHLLKVSANGNTIYF	TRBJ1-3	TRBV11-2	-	once
TGCAGTGGAATGGCGGAGGCCGAGCAGTACTTC	CSGMAEAEQYF	TRBJ2-7	TRBV20-1	-	-
TGTGCCAGCAGTTTTATTAGGGGACAGGGCTCTAACGAGCAGTACTTC	CASSFIRGQGSNEQYF	TRBJ2-7	TRBV28	TRBD1	-
TGTGCCAGTAAATTTAAGGGTCCCTACGAGCAGTACTTC	CASKFKGPYEQYF	TRBJ2-7	TRBV27	-	-
TGTGCCAGCAGCCTCGACAGGGGTCAAGAGACCCAGTACTTC	CASSLDRGQETQYF	TRBJ2-5	TRBV6-5	TRBD1	-
TGTGCCAGTTCATTAGACCCGGGGGCTGAGAACACCGGGGAGCTGTTTTTT	CASSLDPGAENTGELFF	TRBJ2-2	TRBV19	-	-
TGTGCCAGCAGCTTAGACGGCAGTTACAATGAGCAGTTCTTC	CASSLDGSYNEQFF	TRBJ2-1	TRBV7-3	-	-
TGTGCCAGCAGTGAAGTCGTCAGGGCTTACGAGCAGTACTTC	CASSEVVRAYEQYF	TRBJ2-7	TRBV6-1	-	-
TGTGCCAGCAACGAACGACAGTCAAACGCTGAAGCCTTCTTT	CASNERQSNAEAFF	TRBJ1-1	TRBV6-5	-	-
TGTGCCAGCAAACCCACCGACAGCCTTTACGAGCAGTACTTC	CASKPTDSLYEQYF	TRBJ2-7	TRBV6-5	-	once
TGTGCCTGGAGTGTAAACAGCGGCTTTTACAATGAGCAGTTCTTC	CAWSVNSGFYNEQFF	TRBJ2-1	TRBV30	-	once
TGTGCCAGCAGCTGGCAGGGTACCCAAGAGACCCAGTACTTC	CASSWQGTQETQYF	TRBJ2-5	TRBV11-2	-	-
TGTGCCAGCAGTTTGTTGGGCGGGAGGGCCGTAAACACCGGGGAGCTGTTTTTT	CASSLLGGRAVNTGELFF	TRBJ2-2	TRBV27	TRBD2	-
TGCGCCAGCAGTAGGGACAGGGGGAACACTGAAGCTTTCTTT	CASSRDRGNTEAFF	TRBJ1-1	TRBV10-1	TRBD1	few